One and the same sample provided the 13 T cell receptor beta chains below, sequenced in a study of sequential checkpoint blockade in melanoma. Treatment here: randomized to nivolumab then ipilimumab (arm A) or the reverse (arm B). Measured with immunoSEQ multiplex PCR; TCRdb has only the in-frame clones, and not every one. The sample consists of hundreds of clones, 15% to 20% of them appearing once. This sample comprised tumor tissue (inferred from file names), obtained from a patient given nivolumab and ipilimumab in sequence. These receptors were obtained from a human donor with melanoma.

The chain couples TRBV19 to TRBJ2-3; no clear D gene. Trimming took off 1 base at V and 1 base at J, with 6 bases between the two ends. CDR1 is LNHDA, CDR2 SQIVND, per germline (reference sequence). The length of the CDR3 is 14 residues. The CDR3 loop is CASSIGARTDTQYF. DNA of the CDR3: TGTGCCAGTAGTATAGGGGCCCGCACAGATACGCAGTATTTT. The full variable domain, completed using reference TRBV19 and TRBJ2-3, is DGGITQSPKYLFRKEGQNVTLSCEQNLNHDAMYWYRQDPGQGLRLIYYSQIVNDFQKGDIAEGYSVSREKKESFPLTVTSAQKNPTAFYLCASSIGARTDTQYFGPGTRLTVL.

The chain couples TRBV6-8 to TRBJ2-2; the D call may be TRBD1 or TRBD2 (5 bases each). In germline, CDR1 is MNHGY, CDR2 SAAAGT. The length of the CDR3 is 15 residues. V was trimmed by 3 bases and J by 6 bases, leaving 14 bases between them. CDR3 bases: TGTGCCAGCAGTTATGGGACCTACCCGGCCGGGGAGCTGTTTTTT. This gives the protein CASSYGTYPAGELFF.

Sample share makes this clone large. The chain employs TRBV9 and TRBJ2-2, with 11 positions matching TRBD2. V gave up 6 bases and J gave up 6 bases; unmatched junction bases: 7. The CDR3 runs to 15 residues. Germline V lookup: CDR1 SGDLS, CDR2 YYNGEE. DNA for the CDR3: TGTGCCAGCAAGACCACTAGCGGGGGTCCCGGGGAGCTGTTTTTT. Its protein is CASKTTSGGPGELFF.

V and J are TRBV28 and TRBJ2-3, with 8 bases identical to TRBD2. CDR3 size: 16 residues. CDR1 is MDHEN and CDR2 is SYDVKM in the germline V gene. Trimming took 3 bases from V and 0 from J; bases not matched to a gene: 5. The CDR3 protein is CASSFLQRGSTDTQYF. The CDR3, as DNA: TGTGCCAGCAGTTTTCTCCAGCGGGGGAGCACAGATACGCAGTATTTT. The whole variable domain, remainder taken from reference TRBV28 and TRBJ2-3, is DVKVTQSSRYLVKRTGEKVFLECVQDMDHENMFWYRQDPGLGLRLIYFSYDVKMKEKGDIPEGYSVSREKKERFSLILESASTNQTSMYLCASSFLQRGSTDTQYFGPGTRLTVL.

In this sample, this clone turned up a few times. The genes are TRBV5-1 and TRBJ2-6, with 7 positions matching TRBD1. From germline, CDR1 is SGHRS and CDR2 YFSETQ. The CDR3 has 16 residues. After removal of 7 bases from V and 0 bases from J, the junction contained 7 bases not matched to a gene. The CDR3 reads CASARQGSSGANVLTF. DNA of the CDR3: TGCGCCAGCGCACGACAGGGCAGCTCTGGGGCCAACGTCCTGACTTTC.

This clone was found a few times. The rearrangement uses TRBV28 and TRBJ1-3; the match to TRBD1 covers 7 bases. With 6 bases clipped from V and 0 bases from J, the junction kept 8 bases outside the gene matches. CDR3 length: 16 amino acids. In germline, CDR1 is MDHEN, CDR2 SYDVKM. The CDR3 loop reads CASRLGTASSGNTIYF. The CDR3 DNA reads TGTGCCAGCAGACTCGGGACAGCAAGCTCTGGAAACACCATATATTTT.

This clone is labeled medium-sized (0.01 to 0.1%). In DNA, the CDR3 is TGTGCCAGCAGCCAAGGGTACAGCGGGGGGGCAGATACGCAGTATTTT. Protein: CASSQGYSGGADTQYF. V gene TRBV11-3 combines with J gene TRBJ2-3; 10 positions agree with TRBD2. Germline V gives CDR1 SGHNT, CDR2 YENEEA. V lost 5 bases, J lost 4 bases, and 9 bases stayed unmatched. CDR3 length equals 16 residues.

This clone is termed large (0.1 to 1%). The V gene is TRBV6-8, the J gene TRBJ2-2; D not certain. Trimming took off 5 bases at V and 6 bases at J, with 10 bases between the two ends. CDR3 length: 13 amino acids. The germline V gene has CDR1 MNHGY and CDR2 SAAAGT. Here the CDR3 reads CASSLDVSGELFF. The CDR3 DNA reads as TGTGCCAGCAGTCTGGACGTGTCCGGGGAGCTGTTTTTT.

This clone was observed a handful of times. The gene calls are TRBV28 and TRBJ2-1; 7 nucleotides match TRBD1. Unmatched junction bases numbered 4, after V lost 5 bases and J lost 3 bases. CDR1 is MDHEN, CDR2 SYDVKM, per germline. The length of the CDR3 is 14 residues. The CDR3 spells CASSPGTDYNEQFF. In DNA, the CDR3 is TGTGCCAGCAGTCCGGGGACAGACTACAATGAGCAGTTCTTC.

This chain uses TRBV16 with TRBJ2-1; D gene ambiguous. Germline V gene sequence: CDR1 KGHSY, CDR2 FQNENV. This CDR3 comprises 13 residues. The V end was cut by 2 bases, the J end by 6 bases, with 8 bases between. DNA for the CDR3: TGTGCCAGCAGCCAAGCTCCGGGCAATGAGCAGTTCTTC. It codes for CASSQAPGNEQFF.

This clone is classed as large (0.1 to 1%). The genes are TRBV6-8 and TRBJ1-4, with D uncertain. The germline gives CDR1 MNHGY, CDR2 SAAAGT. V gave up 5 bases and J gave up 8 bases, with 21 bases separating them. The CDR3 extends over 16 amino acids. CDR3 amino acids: CASSQKGRSWGEKLFF. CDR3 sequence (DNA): TGTGCCAGCAGTCAGAAAGGACGTAGTTGGGGAGAAAAACTGTTTTTT.

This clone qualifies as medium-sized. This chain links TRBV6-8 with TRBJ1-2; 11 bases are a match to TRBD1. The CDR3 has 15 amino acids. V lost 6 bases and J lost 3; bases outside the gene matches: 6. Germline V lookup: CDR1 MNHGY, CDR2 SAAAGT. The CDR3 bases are TGTGCCAGCAGCCCCGGACAGGGGGCCCACTATGGCTACACCTTC. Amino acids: CASSPGQGAHYGYTF.

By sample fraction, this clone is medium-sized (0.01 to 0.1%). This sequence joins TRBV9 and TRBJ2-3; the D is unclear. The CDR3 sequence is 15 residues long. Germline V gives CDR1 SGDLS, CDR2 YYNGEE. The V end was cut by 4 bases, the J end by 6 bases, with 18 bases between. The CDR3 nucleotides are TGTGCCAGCAGCCCAACGTCCGGGCCCTCTGATACGCAGTATTTT. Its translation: CASSPTSGPSDTQYF.